This TCR beta chain was sequenced in a study of cytomegalovirus exposure and HLA in healthy donors. General study points: Within an earlier analysis, most TCR beta V segments proved productive either about 90% or about 30% of the time. Researchers reportedly found TCR beta sequences accurately predicted most subjects' HLA-A and HLA-B alleles. Trimming of TCR beta V- and J-genes showed a link, identified in a later analysis, to a missense DCLRE1C variant.

The V and J ends lost 0 bases and 3 bases respectively, with 10 bases between them. The CDR3 consists of 15 residues. The germline V gene encodes CDR1 SGHRS and CDR2 YFSETQ. Points on this clone: The target antigen is unknown.

Primers included in the PCR were 60 Vbeta and 13 Jbeta primers. Original processing notes: Later work found 65 million to 90 million unique TCR beta chains, with some 11 million shared. The data were produced by immunoSEQ multiplex PCR, yet TCRdb's version contains in-frame clones alone and is incomplete. V, J and clone size were drawn from that table, and D and trimming were deduced from the DNA. The sample includes about 170,000 clones, about 80% of them seen just once. J is TRBJ2-1 and V is TRBV5-1, with unresolved D. The sequence derives from a woman in her fifties or sixties in good health and CMV-seronegative. Sequencing was performed on PBMCs. The CDR3, as DNA: TGCGCCAGCAGCTTGGACAGCCAACACTACAATGAGCAGTTCTTC. Its translation is CASSLDSQHYNEQFF.